This TCR beta chain emerged from a study of human T cells and chemical hapten exposure. Findings and limits, study-wide: Sensitizing to DPC left TCRs with a frequency above 1 in 1000 unaltered.

Unique molecular identifiers were affixed to discrete cDNA molecules within the library. TCRdb re-called the RACE reads with MiXCR, one entry per CDR3 protein. The sample carries more than 70,000 distinct CDR3 sequences, 7.5% to 9.5% recorded once. As to time point: pre-sensitization, week 0. Documented treatment: therapeutic diphenylcyclopropenone sensitization with weekly scalp DPC. Extraction of total RNA was performed on unfractionated whole blood. The length of the CDR3 is 17 residues. V dropped 5 bases and J dropped 5; count of bases not matched to a gene: 8. Germline V gives CDR1 LGHDT, CDR2 YNNKEL (reference sequence). Concerning this clonotype itself: What it binds is unknown.

The V gene is TRBV3-1, the J gene TRBJ2-2; the match to TRBD2 covers 13 bases. Sequencing used whole blood, obtained in connection with sensitization to the hapten diphenylcyclopropenone (DPC). The TCR comes from a man in his forties with alopecia areata. Some clones in this sample may be carry-over from other donors' samples. In DNA, the CDR3 is TGTGCCAGCAGCTTGCGACTAGCGGGAGGCCCGACCGGGGAGCTGTTTTTT. It yields the protein CASSLRLAGGPTGELFF.